The rows below give T cell receptor beta chains drawn from one sample of a study of cytomegalovirus exposure and HLA in healthy donors. Some clones are missing from TCRdb's copy, which holds only in-frame ones; the method was immunoSEQ multiplex PCR. The repertoire table contains fewer than 150,000 clones. The sequenced sample was PBMCs. These receptors all stem from a man in his forties in good health and CMV-seronegative. CDR3s include the opening cysteine and the closing phenylalanine or tryptophan. D genes are given only for firm matches.

J gene: TRBJ1-2
CDR3 length: 15
V gene: TRBV30
D gene: NA
CDR3 DNA: TGTGCCTGGAGTTCTGAGGAGAAGCAGAACTATGGCTACACCTTC
CDR3 protein: CAWSSEEKQNYGYTF

J gene: TRBJ2-7
CDR3 length: 16
V gene: TRBV4-1
D gene: TRBD2
CDR3 DNA: TGCGCCAGCAGCCAAGTTAGCGGGGGGGTAGGCTACGAGCAGTACTTC
CDR3 protein: CASSQVSGGVGYEQYF

J gene: TRBJ2-2
CDR3 length: 15
V gene: TRBV29-1
D gene: NA
CDR3 DNA: TGCAGCGTTGAGCAACTGACAGGGAGGAGCGGGGAGCTGTTTTTT
CDR3 protein: CSVEQLTGRSGELFF

J gene: TRBJ2-2
CDR3 length: 14
V gene: TRBV6-4
D gene: NA
CDR3 DNA: TGTGCCGGCAGTGATCAGGGTAACACCGGGGAGCTGTTTTTT
CDR3 protein: CAGSDQGNTGELFF

J gene: TRBJ2-2
CDR3 length: 19
V gene: TRBV5-6
D gene: TRBD1
CDR3 DNA: TGTGCCAGCAGCCCCGGCCCCTGGACAGGGGAAACGAACACCGGGGAGCTGTTTTTT
CDR3 protein: CASSPGPWTGETNTGELFF

J gene: TRBJ1-4
CDR3 length: 16
V gene: TRBV7-9
D gene: NA
CDR3 DNA: TGTGCCAGCAGCTTAATTGGGGGACTAGTCGATGAAAAACTGTTTTTT
CDR3 protein: CASSLIGGLVDEKLFF

J gene: TRBJ1-2
CDR3 length: 14
V gene: TRBV18
D gene: NA
CDR3 DNA: TGTGCCAGCTCAGACGAACGTTTCGGGGATGGCTACACCTTC
CDR3 protein: CASSDERFGDGYTF

J gene: TRBJ2-1
CDR3 length: 17
V gene: TRBV5-6
D gene: NA
CDR3 DNA: TGTGCCAGCAGCCAACGACTAACTATCAGGGGATACAATGAGCAGTTCTTC
CDR3 protein: CASSQRLTIRGYNEQFF

J gene: TRBJ2-5
CDR3 length: 11
V gene: TRBV6-5
D gene: TRBD2
CDR3 DNA: TGTGGTAGCGGGCGTCAAGAGACCCAGTACTTC
CDR3 protein: CGSGRQETQYF

J gene: TRBJ1-6
CDR3 length: 15
V gene: TRBV6-6
D gene: NA
CDR3 DNA: TGTGCCAGCAGTCCCTCGGACATTTATAATTCACCCCTCCACTTT
CDR3 protein: CASSPSDIYNSPLHF

J gene: TRBJ1-1
CDR3 length: 14
V gene: TRBV27
D gene: NA
CDR3 DNA: TGTGCCAGCAGTTTATCGGGACAGAACACTGAAGCTTTCTTT
CDR3 protein: CASSLSGQNTEAFF

J gene: TRBJ1-4
CDR3 length: 14
V gene: TRBV7-6
D gene: NA
CDR3 DNA: TGTGCCAGCAGCTTAGCTGCAGGGATTGAAAAACTGTTTTTT
CDR3 protein: CASSLAAGIEKLFF

J gene: TRBJ2-7
CDR3 length: 11
V gene: TRBV6-5
D gene: NA
CDR3 DNA: TGTGCCACCAACGGGGGTCACGAGCAGTACTTC
CDR3 protein: CATNGGHEQYF

J gene: TRBJ1-2
CDR3 length: 14
V gene: TRBV19
D gene: TRBD1
CDR3 DNA: TGTGCCAGTATCCCGGACAGGGTTGGCGGTGGCTACACCTTC
CDR3 protein: CASIPDRVGGGYTF

J gene: TRBJ2-1
CDR3 length: 16
V gene: TRBV7-9
D gene: TRBD2
CDR3 DNA: TGTGCCAGCAGCTTACCCACCGGGAGGGCGAGCAATGAGCAGTTCTTC
CDR3 protein: CASSLPTGRASNEQFF

J gene: TRBJ2-6
CDR3 length: 15
V gene: TRBV4-3
D gene: NA
CDR3 DNA: TGCGCCAGCAGCCGAGACAGCTCTGGGGCCAACGTCCTGACTTTC
CDR3 protein: CASSRDSSGANVLTF

J gene: TRBJ2-1
CDR3 length: 14
V gene: TRBV7-3
D gene: TRBD2
CDR3 DNA: TGTGCCAGCAGCTTGGGACTAGCGAGGAATGAGCAGTTCTTC
CDR3 protein: CASSLGLARNEQFF

J gene: TRBJ1-5
CDR3 length: 16
V gene: TRBV14
D gene: NA
CDR3 DNA: TGTGCCAGCAGCCAAGGGACTCCTTATAGCAATCAGCCCCAGCATTTT
CDR3 protein: CASSQGTPYSNQPQHF

J gene: TRBJ2-1
CDR3 length: 13
V gene: TRBV7-3
D gene: TRBD2
CDR3 DNA: TGTGCCAGCAGCACCACTAGCGGCAATGAGCAGTTCTTC
CDR3 protein: CASSTTSGNEQFF

J gene: TRBJ2-3
CDR3 length: 14
V gene: TRBV4-3
D gene: TRBD1
CDR3 DNA: TGCGCCAGCAGCCAAGTACAGGGGGCGGATACGCAGTATTTT
CDR3 protein: CASSQVQGADTQYF

J gene: TRBJ1-4
CDR3 length: 14
V gene: TRBV5-1
D gene: NA
CDR3 DNA: TGCGCCAGCAGCTTGGGAGACAGAGGAGAAAAACTGTTTTTT
CDR3 protein: CASSLGDRGEKLFF

J gene: TRBJ2-5
CDR3 length: 12
V gene: TRBV29-1
D gene: NA
CDR3 DNA: TGCAGCGTTGAAGAATGGACAGCTGAGCAGTACTTC
CDR3 protein: CSVEEWTAEQYF

J gene: TRBJ2-6
CDR3 length: 15
V gene: TRBV5-6
D gene: NA
CDR3 DNA: TGTGCCAGCAGCTTGGTAACAGCTGGGGCCAACGTCCTGACTTTC
CDR3 protein: CASSLVTAGANVLTF

J gene: TRBJ2-7
CDR3 length: 14
V gene: TRBV7-9
D gene: TRBD2
CDR3 DNA: TGTGCCAGCAGCCTAGAGGGCGGGAGGTACGAGCAGTACTTC
CDR3 protein: CASSLEGGRYEQYF

J gene: TRBJ2-5
CDR3 length: 16
V gene: TRBV27
D gene: TRBD2
CDR3 DNA: TGTGCCAGCAGTCACACTAGCGGGGGGGCCGTAGAGACCCAGTACTTC
CDR3 protein: CASSHTSGGAVETQYF

J gene: TRBJ2-5
CDR3 length: 14
V gene: TRBV5-8
D gene: NA
CDR3 DNA: TGTGCCAGCAGCGAAGGGACTTTCCAAGAGACCCAGTACTTC
CDR3 protein: CASSEGTFQETQYF

J gene: TRBJ2-7
CDR3 length: 14
V gene: TRBV19
D gene: TRBD2
CDR3 DNA: TGTGCCAGTACGGTGGCGAGCGGGGAGTACGAGCAGTACTTC
CDR3 protein: CASTVASGEYEQYF

J gene: TRBJ1-4
CDR3 length: 17
V gene: TRBV9
D gene: NA
CDR3 DNA: TGTGCCAGCAGCGGAGGCGGGACCACTGCAACTAATGAAAAACTGTTTTTT
CDR3 protein: CASSGGGTTATNEKLFF

J gene: TRBJ2-3
CDR3 length: 13
V gene: TRBV29-1
D gene: TRBD1
CDR3 DNA: TGCAGCGCCCGACAGGGTAGCACAGATACGCAGTATTTT
CDR3 protein: CSARQGSTDTQYF

J gene: TRBJ1-4
CDR3 length: 15
V gene: TRBV28
D gene: NA
CDR3 DNA: TGTGCCAGCAGCCGGGGAGGAGTCAAAGAGGAAAAACTGTTTTTT
CDR3 protein: CASSRGGVKEEKLFF

J gene: TRBJ2-7
CDR3 length: 16
V gene: TRBV27
D gene: TRBD2
CDR3 DNA: TGTGCCAGCAGTCCCATCCCGGGGGGGCCCAGCTACGAGCAGTACTTC
CDR3 protein: CASSPIPGGPSYEQYF

J gene: TRBJ2-5
CDR3 length: 18
V gene: TRBV1
D gene: NA
CDR3 DNA: TGCACCAGCAGCCTAAGGGGCGCTAGCGGGGGGTTCGGGGAGACCCAGTACTTC
CDR3 protein: CTSSLRGASGGFGETQYF

J gene: TRBJ1-1
CDR3 length: 20
V gene: TRBV9
D gene: NA
CDR3 DNA: TGTGCCAGCAGCCCCCGGGATTTAAGCGGGGGGCGGGATATGAACACTGAAGCTTTCTTT
CDR3 protein: CASSPRDLSGGRDMNTEAFF

J gene: TRBJ2-1
CDR3 length: 15
V gene: TRBV27
D gene: TRBD2
CDR3 DNA: TGTGCCAGCAGTCTAGCGGGGGGTACAAACAATGAGCAGTTCTTC
CDR3 protein: CASSLAGGTNNEQFF

J gene: TRBJ2-7
CDR3 length: 11
V gene: TRBV18
D gene: NA
CDR3 DNA: TGTGCCAGCTCCCCCCGCGACGAGCAGTACTTC
CDR3 protein: CASSPRDEQYF

J gene: TRBJ1-1
CDR3 length: 11
V gene: TRBV7-9
D gene: NA
CDR3 DNA: TGTGCCAGCAGCATCGACACTGAAGCTTTCTTT
CDR3 protein: CASSIDTEAFF

J gene: TRBJ2-3
CDR3 length: 15
V gene: TRBV5-1
D gene: NA
CDR3 DNA: TGCGCCAGCCAGACCACAGGGATGAGGGGTGATACGCAGTATTTT
CDR3 protein: CASQTTGMRGDTQYF

J gene: TRBJ1-5
CDR3 length: 14
V gene: TRBV14
D gene: NA
CDR3 DNA: TGTGCCAGCAAGTCGGACACAGCCTATCAGCCCCAGCATTTT
CDR3 protein: CASKSDTAYQPQHF

J gene: TRBJ2-7
CDR3 length: 15
V gene: TRBV5-4
D gene: TRBD1
CDR3 DNA: TGTGCCAGCAGCTTGGGCAGCGGGACAGGGAGCGAGCAGTACTTC
CDR3 protein: CASSLGSGTGSEQYF

J gene: TRBJ2-1
CDR3 length: 12
V gene: TRBV7-3
D gene: NA
CDR3 DNA: TGTGCCAGCAGTTTAGGGGGGAGCTGGCAGTTCTTC
CDR3 protein: CASSLGGSWQFF

J gene: TRBJ2-3
CDR3 length: 16
V gene: TRBV4-3
D gene: TRBD1
CDR3 DNA: TGCGCCAGCAGCCAAGTGAGTGCAGGGGGCTTAGATACGCAGTATTTT
CDR3 protein: CASSQVSAGGLDTQYF

J gene: TRBJ2-1
CDR3 length: 19
V gene: TRBV2
D gene: TRBD2
CDR3 DNA: TGTGCCAGCAGTGAAAACTGGCTAGCGGGGGGGAGCTCCTACAATGAGCAGTTCTTC
CDR3 protein: CASSENWLAGGSSYNEQFF

J gene: TRBJ2-7
CDR3 length: 14
V gene: TRBV28
D gene: TRBD1
CDR3 DNA: TGTGCCAGCAGAGCTAAGGGGGCGCCCCACGAGCAGTACTTC
CDR3 protein: CASRAKGAPHEQYF

J gene: TRBJ1-5
CDR3 length: 15
V gene: TRBV2
D gene: TRBD1
CDR3 DNA: TGTGCCAGCAGTGAAGGGACAGGGGGCAATCAGCCCCAGCATTTT
CDR3 protein: CASSEGTGGNQPQHF

J gene: TRBJ1-1
CDR3 length: 12
V gene: TRBV5-4
D gene: NA
CDR3 DNA: TGTGCCAGCAGCTCCGGGGGCACTGAAGCTTTCTTT
CDR3 protein: CASSSGGTEAFF

J gene: TRBJ1-5
CDR3 length: 16
V gene: TRBV7-9
D gene: TRBD1
CDR3 DNA: TGTGCCAGCAGCCCCTCGACAGGGGTTAGCAATCAGCCCCAGCATTTT
CDR3 protein: CASSPSTGVSNQPQHF

J gene: TRBJ2-7
CDR3 length: 16
V gene: TRBV7-8
D gene: TRBD1
CDR3 DNA: TGTGCCAGCAGCCCGGTGGGTAGGGACAGCTCCTACGAGCAGTACTTC
CDR3 protein: CASSPVGRDSSYEQYF

J gene: TRBJ1-1
CDR3 length: 12
V gene: TRBV7-8
D gene: NA
CDR3 DNA: TGTGCCAGCCGGGGAATCGGCACTGAAGCTTTCTTT
CDR3 protein: CASRGIGTEAFF

J gene: TRBJ2-3
CDR3 length: 15
V gene: TRBV5-1
D gene: TRBD1
CDR3 DNA: TGCGCCAGCAGCATCGGGACAGGGGACCCAGATACGCAGTATTTT
CDR3 protein: CASSIGTGDPDTQYF

J gene: TRBJ2-3
CDR3 length: 16
V gene: TRBV2
D gene: NA
CDR3 DNA: TGTGCCAGCAGTGACCTAGAATCTGAGCGCACAGATACGCAGTATTTT
CDR3 protein: CASSDLESERTDTQYF

J gene: TRBJ1-2
CDR3 length: 13
V gene: TRBV27
D gene: TRBD1
CDR3 DNA: TGTGCCAGCAGCCTCGGGAGGGGGCAAGGCTACACCTTC
CDR3 protein: CASSLGRGQGYTF

J gene: TRBJ1-6
CDR3 length: 11
V gene: TRBV5-4
D gene: NA
CDR3 DNA: TGTGCCTTCCAGAATAATTCACCCCTCCACTTT
CDR3 protein: CAFQNNSPLHF

J gene: TRBJ1-6
CDR3 length: 13
V gene: TRBV6-4
D gene: NA
CDR3 DNA: TGTGCCAGCAGTGGCGACTATAATTCACCCCTCCACTTT
CDR3 protein: CASSGDYNSPLHF

J gene: TRBJ2-7
CDR3 length: 15
V gene: TRBV6-5
D gene: TRBD2
CDR3 DNA: TGTGCCAGCAGTTACTCGGTTCGGGGGGCCTACGAGCAGTACTTC
CDR3 protein: CASSYSVRGAYEQYF

J gene: TRBJ2-5
CDR3 length: 17
V gene: TRBV4-1
D gene: NA
CDR3 DNA: TGCGCCAGCAGCCAAGGGGAAGGGGATTCAGTGCGGGAGACCCAGTACTTC
CDR3 protein: CASSQGEGDSVRETQYF

J gene: TRBJ2-1
CDR3 length: 13
V gene: TRBV5-1
D gene: NA
CDR3 DNA: TGCGCCAGCAGCTTGGGGCAGTACAATGAGCAGTTCTTC
CDR3 protein: CASSLGQYNEQFF